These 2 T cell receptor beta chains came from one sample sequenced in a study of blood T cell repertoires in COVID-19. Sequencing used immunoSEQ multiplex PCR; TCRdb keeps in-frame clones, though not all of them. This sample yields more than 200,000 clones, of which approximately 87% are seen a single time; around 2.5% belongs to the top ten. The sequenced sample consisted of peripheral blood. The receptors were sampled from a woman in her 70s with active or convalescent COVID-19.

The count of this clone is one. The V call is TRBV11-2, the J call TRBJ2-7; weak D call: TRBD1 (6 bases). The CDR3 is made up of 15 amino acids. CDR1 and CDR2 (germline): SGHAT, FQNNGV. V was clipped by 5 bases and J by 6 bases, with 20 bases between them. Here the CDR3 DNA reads TGTGCCAGCAGCCTCACAGGGAATGAGTTTGCCGAGCAGTACTTC. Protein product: CASSLTGNEFAEQYF.

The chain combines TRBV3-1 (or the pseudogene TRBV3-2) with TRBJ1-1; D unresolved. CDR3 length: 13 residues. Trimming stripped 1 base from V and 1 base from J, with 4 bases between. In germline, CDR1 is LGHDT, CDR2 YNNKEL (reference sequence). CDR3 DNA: TGTGCCAGCAGCCAAGCGGGGAACACTGAAGCTTTCTTT. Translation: CASSQAGNTEAFF.